Sequencing of this TCR beta chain was carried out in a study of shared clonotypes between healthy human individuals. V was shortened by 5 bases and J by 2 bases, with 10 bases between the two germline ends. CDR1 is SNHLY and CDR2 is FYNNEI in the germline V gene. This CDR3 spans 14 amino acids. This clone was picked up a small number of times. TCRdb's table, derived via immunoSEQ multiplex PCR, lists solely in-frame clones and lacks some. The sample has approximately 330,000 clones; 73% are singletons. The TCR was taken from a man aged 30-40 years in good health. The sequencing input was memory CD4+ T cells sorted from blood. As for subset: CD45RA-negative fraction. The V call is TRBV2, the J call TRBJ1-5; D ambiguous. CDR3 loop: CASSPQRGNQPQHF. The DNA of the CDR3 is TGTGCCAGCAGTCCGCAACGGGGCAATCAGCCCCAGCATTTT.